Following are 5 T cell receptor beta chains from one sample sequenced in a study of cytomegalovirus exposure and HLA in healthy donors. 13 Jbeta primers and 60 Vbeta primers were used for the PCR. Sequencing was performed with immunoSEQ multiplex PCR; in TCRdb, only in-frame clones are kept and a portion is missing. The sample records 150,000 to 200,000 clones, more than 65% being singletons. The sequencing input was PBMCs. The source of these receptors is a woman aged 25 to 39 in good health and CMV-seronegative.

This chain links TRBV7-9 with TRBJ2-5; D unresolved. Trimming removed 6 bases at V and 2 bases at J, with 13 bases between. CDR3 length: 14 amino acids. The germline gives CDR1 SEHNR, CDR2 FQNEAQ (reference sequence). Here the CDR3 DNA reads TGTGCCAGCAGTACTCGCCCGAATCAAGAGACCCAGTACTTC. It translates to CASSTRPNQETQYF.

The chain employs TRBV19 and TRBJ2-7; D gene unclear. The CDR3 spans 13 residues. V lost 5 bases and J 1 base, leaving 9 bases between the germline ends. The V gene's germline CDR1 is LNHDA and CDR2 SQIVND (reference sequence). The CDR3 DNA reads TGTGCCAGTAGTGCAGGCCTATCCTACGAGCAGTACTTC. It is translated as CASSAGLSYEQYF.

The chain joins TRBV7-2 to TRBJ2-4; 7 bases fit TRBD2. J was trimmed by 0 bases and V by 3 bases; bases with no gene match: 8. The CDR3 has 17 residues. CDR1 is SGHTA and CDR2 is FQGNSA in the germline V gene. CDR3 in amino acids: CASSFSGGLLAKNIQYF. The CDR3 nucleotides are TGTGCCAGCAGCTTTTCGGGGGGTCTACTAGCCAAAAACATTCAGTACTTC.

The rearrangement links TRBV2 to TRBJ1-2; possibly TRBD1 for D (6 bases). Trimming shortened V by 5 bases and J by 8 bases, and 12 bases separated the two germline ends. Looked up from germline, CDR1 is SNHLY and CDR2 is FYNNEI. The CDR3 spans 12 residues. For the CDR3, the DNA is TGTGCCAGCAGTCTCAGGGGCGGCGGCTACACCTTC. Amino acids: CASSLRGGGYTF.

On this clone itself: One end of the junction varies from germline; a read error may be responsible. Within the sample, other DNA sequences also encode this same CDR3. This sequence joins TRBV5-4 and TRBJ2-3; D possibly corresponds to TRBD2 (7 bases). The CDR3 covers 15 residues. Germline V gives CDR1 SGHNT, CDR2 YYREEE (reference sequence). CDR3 nucleotide sequence: TGCGCCAGCAGCCAAGTAGGGGGAGGGACAGATACGCAGTATTTT. It yields the protein CASSQVGGGTDTQYF.